Listed here are 29 T cell receptor beta chains from one sample, sequenced in a study of cytomegalovirus exposure and HLA in healthy donors. The PCR used 60 Vbeta and 13 Jbeta primers. Clones were sequenced by immunoSEQ multiplex PCR, and TCRdb holds only the in-frame ones, with some missing. There are more than 60,000 clones in the sample; around 84% occur only once, and over 7% lies in the top ten. The sequencing input was PBMCs. Receptors originate from a woman aged 40 to 49 in good health and CMV-seropositive.

This chain connects TRBV11-2 to TRBJ1-2; D gene uncertain. V was trimmed by 4 bases and J by 5 bases, leaving 23 bases between them. This CDR3 region has 17 residues. Germline V gene sequence: CDR1 SGHAT, CDR2 FQNNGV. The CDR3 nucleotides read TGTGCCAGCAGCTCGACCGTTACAACCCGGGTCTATTATGGCTACACCTTC. Encoded protein: CASSSTVTTRVYYGYTF.

V gene TRBV15 combines with J gene TRBJ1-6; D not resolved. The V gene's germline CDR1 is LNHNV and CDR2 YYDKDF (reference sequence). CDR3 length: 13 amino acids. Trimming cost V 10 bases and J 4 bases, with 11 bases left between them. The DNA of the CDR3 is TGTGCCAGCGGGGTCGGTTATAATTCACCCCTCCACTTT. Protein sequence: CASGVGYNSPLHF.

This chain joins TRBV5-5 and TRBJ1-1, with TRBD1 matching over 7 bases. Germline CDR1 SGHKS, CDR2 YYEKEE (reference sequence). The length of the CDR3 is 16 residues. Germline trimming cut 4 bases from V and 4 bases from J; bases unmatched to any gene: 13. This chain's CDR3 is CASSQDLEGGGTEAFF. CDR3 DNA: TGTGCCAGCAGCCAAGATCTTGAAGGGGGCGGCACTGAAGCTTTCTTT.

DNA of the CDR3: TGTGCCAGTGACAGTGCCAATCAGCCCCAGCATTTT. As protein: CASDSANQPQHF. This chain links TRBV2 with TRBJ1-5; tentative D call: TRBD1 (5 bases). Trimming removed 9 bases from V and 3 bases from J, with 9 bases in between. The CDR3 length is 12 residues. Looked up from germline, CDR1 is SNHLY and CDR2 is FYNNEI.

The chain recombines TRBV29-1 with TRBJ2-3, with D tentatively TRBD2 (6 bases). CDR1 and CDR2 from the germline V gene are SQVTM and ANQGSEA. Trimming stripped 3 bases from V and 3 bases from J, with 10 bases between. This CDR3 is built from 13 residues. The CDR3 loop reads CSVEPGVTDTQYF. The DNA of the CDR3 is TGCAGCGTTGAGCCGGGGGTGACAGATACGCAGTATTTT.

The V call is TRBV27, the J call TRBJ1-1, with 8 bases aligning to TRBD1. In germline, CDR1 is MNHEY, CDR2 SMNVEV (reference sequence). V was pared by 6 bases and J by 4 bases, with 7 bases of the junction left unmatched. The CDR3 spans 14 residues. CDR3 sequence: CASRSGGAGTEAFF. The CDR3 DNA sequence: TGTGCCAGCAGATCAGGGGGCGCGGGCACTGAAGCTTTCTTT.

The chain is built from TRBV9 and TRBJ1-5; 7 positions match TRBD1. The germline CDR1 and CDR2 sequences are SGDLS and YYNGEE. The CDR3 loop spans 14 amino acids. V was clipped by 1 base and J by 6 bases; unmatched bases: 4. In DNA form, the CDR3 reads TGTGCCAGCAGCGTACAGGGGGAATCTCAGCCCCAGCATTTT. It is translated as CASSVQGESQPQHF. The complete variable domain, with remaining parts taken from reference TRBV9 and TRBJ1-5, reads DSGVTQTPKHLITATGQRVTLRCSPRSGDLSVYWYQQSLDQGLQFLIQYYNGEERAKGNILERFSAQQFPDLHSELNLSSLELGDSALYFCASSVQGESQPQHFGDGTRLSIL.

This clone was counted only a few times. This chain uses TRBV27 with TRBJ1-2; D might be TRBD1 (5 bases). Germline CDR1 reads MNHEY; CDR2 reads SMNVEV (reference sequence). This CDR3 is 16 amino acids long. V lost 5 bases and J lost 4, with 20 bases in between. The CDR3 here is CASSREGWGISYGYTF. The CDR3 coding sequence is TGTGCCAGCAGTCGGGAGGGGTGGGGAATAAGCTATGGCTACACCTTC.

A word on this clone: The sample carries other DNA sequences with the same CDR3. The genes are TRBV6-1 and TRBJ2-5; perhaps TRBD1 as D (5 bases). The V and J ends lost 9 bases and 2 bases respectively, with 19 bases between them. From germline, CDR1 is MNHNS and CDR2 SASEGT. The CDR3 covers 15 residues. CDR3 loop: CASRSPGKGQETQYF. In DNA form, the CDR3 reads TGTGCCAGTAGGAGCCCAGGGAAGGGGCAAGAGACCCAGTACTTC.

This clone was seen a single time. Other nucleotide sequences in the sample specify the same CDR3. The chain recombines TRBV19 with TRBJ1-1; D call uncertain. Germline values: CDR1 LNHDA, CDR2 SQIVND (reference sequence). The CDR3 runs 13 residues. Trimming stripped 1 base from V and 1 base from J, with 4 bases between. The CDR3 region is CASSIGGNTEAFF. In nucleotides, the CDR3 is TGTGCCAGTAGTATAGGAGGGAACACTGAAGCTTTCTTT.

The chain uses TRBV2 and TRBJ1-5; tentative D call: TRBD1 (5 bases). Trimming took off 7 bases at V and 4 bases at J, with 14 bases between the two ends. In germline, CDR1 is SNHLY, CDR2 FYNNEI. The CDR3 runs 14 residues. CDR3 nucleotides: TGTGCCAGCAACGGGGGAAATGAAAATCAGCCCCAGCATTTT. Its protein is CASNGGNENQPQHF.

The rearrangement joins TRBV4-3 to TRBJ1-2, with no clear D. This CDR3 contains 14 residues. Germline CDR1 reads LGHNA; CDR2 reads YSLEER. The germline V and J ends were trimmed by 0 bases and 0 bases, with 5 bases remaining between them. Here the CDR3 DNA reads TGCGCCAGCAGCCAAGAGCCAGCTAACTATGGCTACACCTTC. Protein product: CASSQEPANYGYTF.

The gene calls are TRBV28 and TRBJ2-5; D gene unclear. The length of the CDR3 is 14 residues. Trimming left V 2 bases short and J 4 bases short, with 11 bases between. Germline CDR1 MDHEN, CDR2 SYDVKM. CDR3 DNA sequence: TGTGCCAGCAGTTTACCCAGCGAGGTAGAGACCCAGTACTTC. It yields the protein CASSLPSEVETQYF.

V usage is TRBV4-3 and J usage is TRBJ2-6; no clear D gene. Trimming left V 1 base short and J 0 bases short, with 4 bases between. Germline assignment: CDR1 LGHNA and CDR2 YSLEER. The CDR3 covers 15 residues. CDR3 sequence: CASSQAGSGANVLTF. CDR3 in DNA: TGCGCCAGCAGCCAAGCGGGCTCTGGGGCCAACGTCCTGACTTTC.

This clone was seen just once. V and J are TRBV9 and TRBJ1-1, with 10 bases aligning to TRBD1. With V trimmed by 4 bases and J by 2 bases, 8 bases remained unmatched. Germline V CDR1 and CDR2: SGDLS, YYNGEE. The CDR3 is made up of 16 amino acids. The CDR3 nucleotides read TGTGCCAGCAGCCCCCGGGACAGGGGAATCAACACTGAAGCTTTCTTT. Its translation is CASSPRDRGINTEAFF.

Only one count was recorded for this clone. V usage is TRBV6-6 and J usage is TRBJ1-1, with D possibly matching TRBD1 (6 bases). The CDR3 extends over 14 amino acids. Germline V lookup: CDR1 MNHNY, CDR2 SVGAGI (reference sequence). Between the trimmed V and J ends, which lost 2 bases and 4 bases, there was a span of 11 bases. This CDR3 is CASSYPGEGTEAFF. The CDR3 DNA sequence: TGTGCCAGCAGTTACCCAGGGGAGGGCACTGAAGCTTTCTTT.

The sample holds a few counts of this clone. The chain employs TRBV7-7 and TRBJ2-5; D perhaps matches TRBD2 (5 bases). The CDR3 extends over 15 amino acids. Trimming stripped 2 bases from V and 5 bases from J, with 15 bases between. Germline V gene data show CDR1 as SSHAT and CDR2 as FNYEAQ (reference sequence). The CDR3 DNA reads as TGTGCCAGCAGCTTATATCCCTTGGAGGAGGAGACCCAGTACTTC. Its protein product is CASSLYPLEEETQYF.

The rearrangement links TRBV5-1 to TRBJ1-2, with a possible D match to TRBD1 (5 bases). V was shortened by 4 bases and J by 4 bases, with 20 bases between the two germline ends. This CDR3 spans 16 amino acids. Germline V gives CDR1 SGHRS, CDR2 YFSETQ. The CDR3 protein is CASSPTSPAGGYGYTF. DNA for the CDR3: TGCGCCAGCAGCCCCACCTCCCCGGCCGGGGGCTATGGCTACACCTTC. The whole variable domain, remainder taken from reference TRBV5-1 and TRBJ1-2, is KAGVTQTPRYLIKTRGQQVTLSCSPISGHRSVSWYQQTPGQGLQFLFEYFSETQRNKGNFPGRFSGRQFSNSRSEMNVSTLELGDSALYLCASSPTSPAGGYGYTFGSGTRLTVV.

This clone was observed once. The V and J genes are TRBV4-2 and TRBJ2-5; 9 bases match TRBD2. The V gene's germline CDR1 is LGHNA and CDR2 YNFKEQ. With V trimmed by 0 bases and J by 4 bases, 9 bases remained unmatched. This CDR3 is built from 17 residues. CDR3 loop: CASSQDGGRGGPETQYF. DNA for the CDR3: TGTGCCAGCAGCCAAGATGGCGGGCGGGGGGGCCCAGAGACCCAGTACTTC.

With respect to this clone: This CDR3 fails to terminate in the conserved phenylalanine or tryptophan, so it likely reflects a read error. The chain couples TRBV28 to TRBJ1-2; a weak D match, TRBD1 (6 bases). Germline values: CDR1 MDHEN, CDR2 SYDVKM. The CDR3 covers 12 residues. The V and J ends lost 6 bases and 7 bases respectively, with 12 bases between them. This CDR3 is CASSQGTFGYTS. The CDR3, as DNA: TGTGCCAGCAGCCAAGGGACATTTGGCTACACCTCC.

The CDR3 loop is CASSLSSTSSSYNEQFF. In nucleotides, the CDR3 is TGTGCCAGCAGCTTATCCTCTACTTCAAGCTCCTACAATGAGCAGTTCTTC. The chain is built from TRBV7-2 and TRBJ2-1; no definite D call. V lost 2 bases and J 0 bases, leaving 14 bases between the germline ends. CDR3 size: 17 residues. Germline V gene sequence: CDR1 SGHTA, CDR2 FQGNSA. Drawing the rest from reference TRBV7-2 and TRBJ2-1, the complete variable domain is GAGVSQSPSNKVTEKGKDVELRCDPISGHTALYWYRQSLGQGLEFLIYFQGNSAPDKSGLPSDRFSAERTGGSVSTLTIQRTQQEDSAVYLCASSLSSTSSSYNEQFFGPGTRLTVL.

This chain uses TRBV4-1 with TRBJ2-5, with 8 bases matching TRBD1. The assigned J gene may be wrong: the sequence end matches TRBJ2-7 better. This CDR3 is built from 16 residues. The germline CDR1 and CDR2 sequences are MGHRA and YSYEKL. The CDR3 region is CASSQEENRGFDEQYF. The CDR3, as DNA: TGCGCCAGCAGCCAAGAGGAGAACAGGGGGTTCGACGAGCAGTACTTC.

As concerns this clone: Distinct nucleotide sequences in the sample also encode this CDR3. V usage is TRBV5-1 and J usage is TRBJ2-7; 9 bases align to TRBD1. The trim removed 5 bases at V and 6 bases at J, leaving 9 bases unmatched. This CDR3 has 14 amino acids. The germline CDR1 and CDR2 sequences are SGHRS and YFSETQ. The CDR3 DNA sequence: TGCGCCAGCAGTCCCCGGGACAGGGTATCCGAGCAGTACTTC. Its translation is CASSPRDRVSEQYF.

J is TRBJ1-2 and V is TRBV10-3, with D unresolved. CDR1 is ENHRY, CDR2 SYGVKD, per germline. This CDR3 region has 14 residues. V lost 6 bases and J lost 1, with 12 bases in between. This CDR3 is CAISRVEGNYGYTF. The CDR3 DNA follows: TGTGCCATCAGCCGAGTTGAGGGTAACTATGGCTACACCTTC.

The chain recombines TRBV9 with TRBJ1-5; D is unresolved. Germline CDR1 and CDR2: SGDLS and YYNGEE. CDR3 length equals 18 residues. Trimming removed 0 bases at V and 4 bases at J, with 20 bases between. CDR3 DNA: TGTGCCAGCAGCGTAGCTACTAAGGGCGGGATTAAAAATCAGCCCCAGCATTTT. Translating gives CASSVATKGGIKNQPQHF.

The V gene is TRBV4-2, the J gene TRBJ1-1, with TRBD1 matching over 8 bases. In germline, CDR1 is LGHNA, CDR2 YNFKEQ. This CDR3 is built from 18 residues. With V trimmed by 0 bases and J by 3 bases, 12 bases remained unmatched. DNA for the CDR3: TGTGCCAGCAGCCAAGATTTAGTAACAGGGGGAAGTGACACTGAAGCTTTCTTT. Its translation is CASSQDLVTGGSDTEAFF.

The genes are TRBV7-8 and TRBJ2-5; no definite D call. In germline, CDR1 is SGHVS, CDR2 FQNEAQ. V gave up 4 bases and J gave up 5 bases, with 11 bases separating them. This CDR3 has 13 residues. CDR3 bases: TGTGCCAGCAGCTCGGAGTCAACGGAGACCCAGTACTTC. Residues: CASSSESTETQYF.

This chain joins TRBV7-2 and TRBJ2-1, with TRBD1 identical over 10 bases. The germline V gene has CDR1 SGHTA and CDR2 FQGNSA. The CDR3 totals 14 residues. V gave up 5 bases and J gave up 15 bases; unmatched junction bases: 13. The CDR3 reads CASSPRETGGAGFF. The CDR3 region has the DNA TGTGCCAGCAGCCCTAGGGAGACAGGGGGCGCTGGGTTCTTC.

The V and J genes are TRBV28 and TRBJ2-7, with 7 positions matching TRBD1. This CDR3 has 15 residues. With 4 bases clipped from V and 2 bases from J, the junction kept 8 bases outside the gene matches. Germline-derived CDR1 and CDR2 are MDHEN and SYDVKM. For the CDR3, the DNA is TGTGCCAGCAGTTCCGCCGGGACAGCCACCTACGAGCAGTACTTC. Its protein is CASSSAGTATYEQYF.